This section outlines one TCR beta chain sequence together with its context. The antigen is not known. TCRdb analysed the reads with MiXCR anew, one entry per CDR3 protein. This table has tens of thousands of distinct CDR3 sequences, 20% to 25% appearing once. These data originate in a study of T cell repertoires in cytomegalovirus infection. Study at large: Evidence of both CMV infection and a matching HLA type came from public TCR beta signatures.

Whole-study results and caveats: CMV-specific HLA-C-restricted TCR beta clonotypes dominated the ex vivo response. Cumulative frequency (of public TCR beta family members) identified carriers of CMV plus the relevant HLA.

The receptor's source is a human donor in good health (CMV status not recorded). Some clones in this sample may be carry-over from other donors' samples. This material consisted of CD8+ T cells from cultured PBMCs, taken from culture after CMV antigen stimulation.

Here the CDR3 DNA reads TGTGCCAGCAGCCGTCCCAGCCTTAACACCGGGGAGCTGTTTTTT. Protein product: CASSRPSLNTGELFF. V and J are TRBV7-8 and TRBJ2-2, with D uncertain. Germline lookup yields CDR1 SGHVS and CDR2 FQNEAQ. The CDR3 is 15 amino acids. Between the trimmed V and J ends, which lost 5 bases and 2 bases, there was a span of 12 bases. Filled out from reference TRBV7-8 and TRBJ2-2, the complete variable domain reads GAGVSQSPRYKVAKRGQDVALRCDPISGHVSLFWYQQALGQGPEFLTYFQNEAQLDKSGLPSDRFFAERPEGSVSTLKIQRTQQEDSAVYLCASSRPSLNTGELFFGEGSRLTVL.